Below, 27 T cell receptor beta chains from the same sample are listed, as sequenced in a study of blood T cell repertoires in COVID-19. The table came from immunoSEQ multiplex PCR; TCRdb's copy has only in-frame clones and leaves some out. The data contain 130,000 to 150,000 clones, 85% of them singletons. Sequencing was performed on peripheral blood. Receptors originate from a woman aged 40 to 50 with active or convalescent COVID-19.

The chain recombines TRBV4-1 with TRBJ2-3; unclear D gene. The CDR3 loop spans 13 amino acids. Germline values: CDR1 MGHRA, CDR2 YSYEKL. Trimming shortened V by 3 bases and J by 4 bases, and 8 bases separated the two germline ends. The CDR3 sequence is CASSHQEADTQYF. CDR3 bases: TGCGCCAGCAGCCATCAGGAAGCAGATACGCAGTATTTT.

The CDR3 loop reads CASRAGGGNYTF. The CDR3 bases are TGTGCCAGCAGGGCAGGGGGCGGGAACTACACCTTC. The chain joins TRBV6-5 to TRBJ1-2; 8 bases line up with TRBD1. The CDR3 runs to 12 residues. V shed 6 bases and J 10 bases; nucleotides not matched to a gene: 7. Germline V gives CDR1 MNHEY, CDR2 SVGAGI.

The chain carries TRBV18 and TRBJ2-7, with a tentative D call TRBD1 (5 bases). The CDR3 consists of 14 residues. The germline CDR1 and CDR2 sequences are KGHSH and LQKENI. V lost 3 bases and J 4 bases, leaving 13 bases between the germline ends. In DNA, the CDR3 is TGTGCCAGCTCACCGCCAGGGCTCTATTACGAGCAGTACTTC. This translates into CASSPPGLYYEQYF. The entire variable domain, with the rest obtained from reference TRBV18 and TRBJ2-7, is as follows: NAGVMQNPRHLVRRRGQEARLRCSPMKGHSHVYWYRQLPEEGLKFMVYLQKENIIDESGMPKERFSAEFPKEGPSILRIQQVVRGDSAAYFCASSPPGLYYEQYFGPGTRLTVT.

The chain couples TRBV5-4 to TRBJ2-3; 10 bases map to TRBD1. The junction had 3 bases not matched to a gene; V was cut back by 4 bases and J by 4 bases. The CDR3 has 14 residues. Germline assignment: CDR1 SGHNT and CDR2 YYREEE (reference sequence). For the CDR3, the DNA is TGTGCCAGCAGCCTCGGACAGGGGGCAGATACGCAGTATTTT. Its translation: CASSLGQGADTQYF.

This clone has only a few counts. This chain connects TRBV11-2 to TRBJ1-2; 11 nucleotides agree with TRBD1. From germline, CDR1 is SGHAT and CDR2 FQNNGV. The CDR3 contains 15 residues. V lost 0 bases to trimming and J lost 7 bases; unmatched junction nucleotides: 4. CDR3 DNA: TGTGCCAGCAGCTTAGAGGCGGGGACAGGGGGTGGCTACACCTTC. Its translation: CASSLEAGTGGGYTF.

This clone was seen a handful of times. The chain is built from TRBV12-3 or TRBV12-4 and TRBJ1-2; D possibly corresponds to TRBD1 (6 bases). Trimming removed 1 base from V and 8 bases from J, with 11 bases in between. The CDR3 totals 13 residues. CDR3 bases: TGTGCCAGCAGTTTAGGCGGGGGCAGCGGCTACACCTTC. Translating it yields CASSLGGGSGYTF.

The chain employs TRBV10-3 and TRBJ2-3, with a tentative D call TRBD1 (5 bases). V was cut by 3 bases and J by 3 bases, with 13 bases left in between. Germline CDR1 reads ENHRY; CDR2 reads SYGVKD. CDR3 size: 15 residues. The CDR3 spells CAISEGRKGTDTQYF. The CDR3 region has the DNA TGTGCCATCAGTGAAGGGCGAAAGGGGACAGATACGCAGTATTTT.

The CDR3 nucleotides read TGTGCCAGCTCAAAACCAGGCAGAGAGGGTTCACCCCTCCACTTT. This translates into CASSKPGREGSPLHF. The genes are TRBV18 and TRBJ1-6; D call uncertain. Germline V lookup: CDR1 KGHSH, CDR2 LQKENI. The CDR3 runs 15 residues. V was shortened by 5 bases and J by 9 bases, with 17 bases between the two germline ends.

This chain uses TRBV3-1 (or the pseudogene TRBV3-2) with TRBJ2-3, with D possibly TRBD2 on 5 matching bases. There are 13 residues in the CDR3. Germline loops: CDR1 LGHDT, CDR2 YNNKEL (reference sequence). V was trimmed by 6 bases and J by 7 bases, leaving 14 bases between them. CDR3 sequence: CASRQRTGYTQYF. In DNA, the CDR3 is TGTGCCAGCAGACAGAGGACGGGGTATACGCAGTATTTT.

The CDR3 loop reads CASSLAEVVGQAGYTF. In DNA, the CDR3 is TGTGCCAGCAGCTTAGCCGAGGTCGTGGGACAGGCTGGCTACACCTTC. This chain connects TRBV7-9 to TRBJ1-2; 8 positions match TRBD1. This CDR3 region has 16 residues. Germline-derived CDR1 and CDR2 are SEHNR and FQNEAQ (reference sequence). Germline trimming cut 0 bases from V and 7 bases from J; bases unmatched to any gene: 10.

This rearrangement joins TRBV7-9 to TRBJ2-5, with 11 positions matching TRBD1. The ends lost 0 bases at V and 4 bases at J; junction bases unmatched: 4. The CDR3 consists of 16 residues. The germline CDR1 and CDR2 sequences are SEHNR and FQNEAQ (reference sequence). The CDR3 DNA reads TGTGCCAGCAGCTTAGCGGGGACAGGGGGGCGAGAGACCCAGTACTTC. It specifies CASSLAGTGGRETQYF.

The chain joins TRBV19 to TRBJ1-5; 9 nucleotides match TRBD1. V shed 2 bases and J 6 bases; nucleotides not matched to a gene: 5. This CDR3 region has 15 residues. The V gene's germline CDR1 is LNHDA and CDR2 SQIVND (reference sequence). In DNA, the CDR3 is TGTGCCAGTAGTATACGGACAGGGGCGCGTCAGCCCCAGCATTTT. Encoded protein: CASSIRTGARQPQHF.

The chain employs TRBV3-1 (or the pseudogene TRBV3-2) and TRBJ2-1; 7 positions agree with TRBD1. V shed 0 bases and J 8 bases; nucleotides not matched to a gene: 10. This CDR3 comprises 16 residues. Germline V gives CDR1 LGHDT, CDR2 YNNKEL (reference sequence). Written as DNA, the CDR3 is TGTGCCAGCAGCCAAGATGTGGCCAGGGGGTCGGATGAGCAGTTCTTC. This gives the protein CASSQDVARGSDEQFF.

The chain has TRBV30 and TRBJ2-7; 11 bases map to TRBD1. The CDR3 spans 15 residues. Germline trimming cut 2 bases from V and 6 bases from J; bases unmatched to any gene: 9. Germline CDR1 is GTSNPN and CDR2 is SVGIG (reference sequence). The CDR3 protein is CAWSPPGTGGREQYF. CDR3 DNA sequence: TGTGCCTGGAGTCCCCCCGGGACAGGGGGGCGCGAGCAGTACTTC.

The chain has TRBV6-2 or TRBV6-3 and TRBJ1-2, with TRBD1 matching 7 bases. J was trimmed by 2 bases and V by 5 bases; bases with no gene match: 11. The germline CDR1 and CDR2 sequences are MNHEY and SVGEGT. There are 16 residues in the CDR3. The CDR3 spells CASSADRRPWNYGYTF. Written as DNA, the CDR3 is TGTGCCAGCAGTGCGGACAGGAGGCCCTGGAACTATGGCTACACCTTC.

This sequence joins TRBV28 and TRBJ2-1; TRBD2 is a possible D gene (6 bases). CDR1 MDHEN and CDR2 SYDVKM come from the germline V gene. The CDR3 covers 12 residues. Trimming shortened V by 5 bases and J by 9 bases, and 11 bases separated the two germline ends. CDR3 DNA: TGTGCCAGCAGTCTAGCGAGGGGTGAGCAGTTCTTC. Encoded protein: CASSLARGEQFF.

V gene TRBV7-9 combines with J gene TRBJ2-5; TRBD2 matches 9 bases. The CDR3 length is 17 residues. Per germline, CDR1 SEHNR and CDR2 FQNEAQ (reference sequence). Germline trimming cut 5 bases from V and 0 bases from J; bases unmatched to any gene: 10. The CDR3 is CASSPGGGGGYQETQYF. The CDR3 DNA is TGTGCCAGCAGCCCCGGCGGGGGGGGTGGGTACCAAGAGACCCAGTACTTC.

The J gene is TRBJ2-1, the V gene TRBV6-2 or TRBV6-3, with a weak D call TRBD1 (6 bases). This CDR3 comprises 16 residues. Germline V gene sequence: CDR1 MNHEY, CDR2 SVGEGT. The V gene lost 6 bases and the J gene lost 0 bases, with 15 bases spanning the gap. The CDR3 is CASSRKGDLSYNEQFF. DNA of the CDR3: TGTGCCAGCAGCAGGAAGGGGGACCTCTCCTACAATGAGCAGTTCTTC.

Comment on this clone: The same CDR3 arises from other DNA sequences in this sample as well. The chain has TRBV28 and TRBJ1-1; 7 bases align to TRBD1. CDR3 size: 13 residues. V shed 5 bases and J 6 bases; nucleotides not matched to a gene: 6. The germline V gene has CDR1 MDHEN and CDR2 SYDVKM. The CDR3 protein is CASSPGTVPEAFF. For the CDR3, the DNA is TGTGCCAGCAGTCCCGGGACAGTCCCTGAAGCTTTCTTT.

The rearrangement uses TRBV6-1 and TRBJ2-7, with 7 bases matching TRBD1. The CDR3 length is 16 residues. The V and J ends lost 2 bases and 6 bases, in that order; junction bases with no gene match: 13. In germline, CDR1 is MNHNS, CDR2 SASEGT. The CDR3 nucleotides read TGTGCCAGCAGTGAACCCCTGTACAGGGGCGATCCCGAGCAGTACTTC. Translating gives CASSEPLYRGDPEQYF.

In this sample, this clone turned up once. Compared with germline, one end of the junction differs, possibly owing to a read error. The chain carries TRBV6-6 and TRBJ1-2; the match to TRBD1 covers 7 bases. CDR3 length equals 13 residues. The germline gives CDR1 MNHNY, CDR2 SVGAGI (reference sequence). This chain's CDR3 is CASSFQSDRSHIF. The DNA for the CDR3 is TGTGCCAGCAGTTTTCAATCGGACAGGTCTCACATCTTC.

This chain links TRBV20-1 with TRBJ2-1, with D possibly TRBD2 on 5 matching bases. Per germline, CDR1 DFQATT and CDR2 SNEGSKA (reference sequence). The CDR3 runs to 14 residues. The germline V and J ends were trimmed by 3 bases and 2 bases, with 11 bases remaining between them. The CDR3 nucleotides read TGCAGTGCTAGTCGAGACGGGACCTACAATGAGCAGTTCTTC. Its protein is CSASRDGTYNEQFF.

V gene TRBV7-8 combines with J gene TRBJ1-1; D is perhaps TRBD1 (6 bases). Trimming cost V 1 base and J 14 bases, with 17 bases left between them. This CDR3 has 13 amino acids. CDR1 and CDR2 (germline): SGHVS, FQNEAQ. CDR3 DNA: TGTGCCAGCAGCTTAGTCGCAGGGGATGGTCCCTTCTTT. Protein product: CASSLVAGDGPFF.

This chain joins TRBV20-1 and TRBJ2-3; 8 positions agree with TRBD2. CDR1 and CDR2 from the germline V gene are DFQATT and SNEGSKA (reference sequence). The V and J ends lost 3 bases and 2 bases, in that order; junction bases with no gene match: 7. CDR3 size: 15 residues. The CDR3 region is CSASGTRGATDTQYF. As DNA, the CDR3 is TGCAGTGCTAGTGGGACTAGAGGAGCCACAGATACGCAGTATTTT.

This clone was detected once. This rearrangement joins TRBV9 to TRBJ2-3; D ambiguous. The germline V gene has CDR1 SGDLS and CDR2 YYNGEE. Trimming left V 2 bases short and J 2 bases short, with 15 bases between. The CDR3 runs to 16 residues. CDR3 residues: CASSVAGPQITDTQYF. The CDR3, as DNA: TGTGCCAGCAGCGTGGCAGGCCCTCAAATCACAGATACGCAGTATTTT.

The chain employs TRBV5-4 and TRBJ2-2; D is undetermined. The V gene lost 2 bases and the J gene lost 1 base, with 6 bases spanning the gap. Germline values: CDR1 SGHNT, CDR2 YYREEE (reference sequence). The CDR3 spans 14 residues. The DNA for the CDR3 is TGTGCCAGCAGCTTAGCAGGGAACACCGGGGAGCTGTTTTTT. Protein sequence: CASSLAGNTGELFF.

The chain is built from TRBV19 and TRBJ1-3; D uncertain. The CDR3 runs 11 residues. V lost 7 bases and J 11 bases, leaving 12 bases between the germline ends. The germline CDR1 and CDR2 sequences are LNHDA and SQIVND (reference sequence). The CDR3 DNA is TGTGCCAGTATAGAAGGGAGCGCCATATATTTT. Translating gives CASIEGSAIYF.